This is a list of T cell receptor beta chains from one sample in a study of blood T cell repertoires in COVID-19. Only in-frame clones appear in the TCRdb table, and some are missing; sequencing was by immunoSEQ multiplex PCR. The table includes 73,000 or so clones, approximately 82% detected once. Sequenced sample: peripheral blood. These TCRs come from a man aged 50-60 years with active COVID-19. CDR3s include the opening cysteine and the closing phenylalanine or tryptophan. Fields, in order: J gene, clone size, D gene, V gene, CDR3 protein, CDR3 DNA. A D gene is named only where the DNA matches it firmly. Size tells how often a clone was seen (once, few, many) or the class of an expanded clone, and some rows leave it out.

TRBJ2-5 | NA | TRBD2 | TRBV7-2 | CASSQSGVLGETQYF | TGTGCCAGCAGCCAGAGCGGGGTCTTGGGAGAGACCCAGTACTTC
TRBJ2-7 | once | TRBD1 | TRBV19 | CASSDSGTGKRYEQYF | TGTGCCAGTAGTGACTCCGGGACAGGGAAACGCTACGAGCAGTACTTC
TRBJ2-3 | NA | TRBD2 | TRBV7-3 | CASSLEQAGGLTDTQYF | TGTGCCAGCAGCTTAGAGCAAGCGGGGGGGCTGACAGATACGCAGTATTTT
TRBJ2-2 | NA | NA | TRBV4-3 | CASSQATDNTGELFF | TGCGCCAGCAGCCAGGCGACAGACAACACCGGGGAGCTGTTTTTT
TRBJ1-2 | NA | TRBD1 | TRBV5-1 | CASSLASRTGEGYTF | TGCGCCAGCAGCTTGGCCTCCCGGACAGGGGAGGGCTACACCTTC
TRBJ1-2 | NA | NA | TRBV7-2 | CASSLGPRQANYGYTF | TGTGCCAGCAGCTTAGGGCCCCGGCAGGCTAACTATGGCTACACCTTC
TRBJ2-7 | NA | NA | TRBV7-3 | CASKVSGLSYEQYF | TGTGCCAGCAAAGTTAGTGGGCTTTCCTACGAGCAGTACTTC
TRBJ1-2 | NA | TRBD1 | TRBV28 | CASSPGQGSNYGYTF | TGTGCCAGCAGTCCCGGACAGGGAAGTAACTATGGCTACACCTTC
TRBJ2-2 | NA | NA | TRBV4-2 | CASSRDTYTGELFF | TGTGCCAGCAGCCGGGACACCTACACCGGGGAGCTGTTTTTT
TRBJ2-2 | NA | TRBD1 | TRBV7-9 | CASSSRNWTGYTGELFF | TGTGCCAGCAGCTCGCGGAACTGGACAGGCTACACCGGGGAGCTGTTTTTT
TRBJ1-5 | few | NA | TRBV19 | CASSIIFQSNQPQHF | TGTGCCAGTAGTATTATATTTCAGAGCAATCAGCCCCAGCATTTT
TRBJ1-6 | few | TRBD1 | TRBV3-1/TRBV3-2 | CASSQDPQGDSPLHF | TGTGCCAGCAGCCAAGATCCACAGGGGGATTCACCCCTCCACTTT
TRBJ2-7 | NA | NA | TRBV12-1 | CASRGQGNEQYF | TGTGCCAGCAGAGGACAGGGGAACGAGCAGTACTTC
TRBJ2-7 | NA | TRBD1 | TRBV5-6 | CASSLVGQGNEQYF | TGTGCCAGCAGCTTGGTGGGACAGGGTAACGAGCAGTACTTC
TRBJ2-1 | NA | TRBD2 | TRBV5-1 | CASSLVRGGPRRGNEQFF | TGCGCCAGCAGCTTGGTTCGCGGGGGGCCCCGAAGAGGAAATGAGCAGTTCTTC
TRBJ1-6 | NA | NA | TRBV27 | CASSLRGGAISPLHF | TGTGCCAGCAGTCTCCGGGGGGGGGCGATTTCACCCCTCCACTTT
TRBJ2-7 | NA | NA | TRBV7-2 | CASSDSWVTYEQYF | TGTGCCAGCAGCGACTCCTGGGTTACCTACGAGCAGTACTTC
TRBJ2-5 | NA | NA | TRBV7-2 | CASSLGQRETQYF | TGTGCCAGCAGCCTCGGACAGAGAGAGACCCAGTACTTC
TRBJ2-5 | NA | NA | TRBV20-1 | CSASRQEGGTQYF | TGCAGTGCTAGTCGACAGGAAGGTGGGACCCAGTACTTC
TRBJ2-3 | NA | NA | TRBV3-1/TRBV3-2 | CASSQDRRITDTQYF | TGTGCCAGCAGCCAAGATCGGCGGATCACAGATACGCAGTATTTT
TRBJ1-2 | NA | NA | TRBV27 | CASGYSVTSPGYTF | TGTGCCAGCGGCTACAGTGTCACCTCCCCTGGCTACACCTTC
TRBJ2-5 | once | NA | TRBV19 | CASSQGARETQYF | TGTGCCAGTAGTCAGGGTGCGAGAGAGACCCAGTACTTC
TRBJ1-1 | NA | NA | TRBV6-6 | CASIGLRTTEAFF | TGTGCCAGCATCGGACTACGGACCACTGAAGCTTTCTTT
TRBJ2-7 | few | NA | TRBV5-1 | CASSLAGEGNYEQYF | TGCGCCAGCAGCTTGGCCGGGGAAGGGAACTACGAGCAGTACTTC
TRBJ2-1 | NA | TRBD2 | TRBV28 | CASSSPGRGNEQFF | TGTGCCAGCAGCTCGCCAGGGAGGGGCAATGAGCAGTTCTTC
TRBJ1-1 | NA | TRBD1 | TRBV7-9 | CASSPGTVGRAFF | TGTGCCAGCAGCCCAGGGACAGTGGGGCGAGCTTTCTTT
TRBJ1-5 | NA | NA | TRBV6-5 | CASSFGGAGQPQHF | TGTGCCAGCAGTTTTGGAGGGGCCGGACAGCCCCAGCATTTT